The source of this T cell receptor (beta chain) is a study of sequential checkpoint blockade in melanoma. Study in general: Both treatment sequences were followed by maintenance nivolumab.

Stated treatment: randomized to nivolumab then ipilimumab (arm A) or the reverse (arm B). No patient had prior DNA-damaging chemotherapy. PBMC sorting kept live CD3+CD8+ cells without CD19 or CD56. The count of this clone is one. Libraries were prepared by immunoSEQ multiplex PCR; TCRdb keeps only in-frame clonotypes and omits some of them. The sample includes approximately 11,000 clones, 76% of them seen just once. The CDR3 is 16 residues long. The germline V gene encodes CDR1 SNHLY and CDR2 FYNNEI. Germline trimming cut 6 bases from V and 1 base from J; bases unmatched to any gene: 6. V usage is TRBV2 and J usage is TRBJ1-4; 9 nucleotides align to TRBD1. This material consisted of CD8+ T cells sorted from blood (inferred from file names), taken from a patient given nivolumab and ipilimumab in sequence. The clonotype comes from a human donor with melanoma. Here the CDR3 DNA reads TGTGCCAGCAGGGCGACAGGGGGAAGAACTAATGAAAAACTGTTTTTT. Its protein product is CASRATGGRTNEKLFF. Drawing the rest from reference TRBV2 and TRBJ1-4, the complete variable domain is EPEVTQTPSHQVTQMGQEVILRCVPISNHLYFYWYRQILGQKVEFLVSFYNNEISEKSEIFDDQFSVERPDGSNFTLKIRSTKLEDSAMYFCASRATGGRTNEKLFFGSGTQLSVL.